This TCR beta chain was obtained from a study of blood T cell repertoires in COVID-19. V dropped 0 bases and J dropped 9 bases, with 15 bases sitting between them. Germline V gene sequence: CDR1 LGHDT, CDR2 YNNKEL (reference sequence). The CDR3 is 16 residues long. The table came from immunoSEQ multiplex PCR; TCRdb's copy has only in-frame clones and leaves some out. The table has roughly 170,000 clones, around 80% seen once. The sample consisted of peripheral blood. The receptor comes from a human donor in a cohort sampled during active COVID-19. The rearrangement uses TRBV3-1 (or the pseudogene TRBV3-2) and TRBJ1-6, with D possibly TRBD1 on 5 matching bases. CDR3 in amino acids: CASSQDLPGGGSPLHF. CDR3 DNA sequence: TGTGCCAGCAGCCAAGATCTCCCGGGGGGGGGTTCACCCCTCCACTTT.